The present T cell receptor (beta chain) was sequenced within a study of T-cell reconstitution after alpha-beta-depleted transplantation in children. Points from the study as a whole: Reportedly, only several hundred clones from non-depleted graft cells drove alpha-beta T-cell counts at about two months. In some patients, recipient T cells and intrathymic progenitors surviving conditioning explained high day-60 diversity. Fresh T-cell production supplied most of the T-cell counts and diversity seen one year after transplant.

This clonotype was seen repeatedly, ten times or more. Its antigen is not known. Looked up from germline, CDR1 is DFQATT and CDR2 is SNEGSKA (reference sequence). The CDR3 totals 14 residues. Preparing the TCRbeta library involved the use of unique molecular identifiers. Using its own MiXCR run on the PCR reads, TCRdb lists one record per CDR3 protein. This table has roughly 160,000 distinct CDR3 sequences, 8.5% to 14% appearing once. The chain combines TRBV20-1 with TRBJ2-1; D unclear. The TCR was taken from a boy aged 2 to 10 with acute myeloid leukemia, due to receive a stem cell transplant. The input for sequencing was PBMCs, taken before TCRalphabeta/CD19-depleted stem cell transplant. In DNA, the CDR3 is TGCAGCGCAATTAGCTTCGAGGCCTACAATGAGCAGTTCTTC. It codes for CSAISFEAYNEQFF.